The 20 T cell receptor beta chains listed next were all sequenced from one sample in a study of PD-L1 blockade in urothelial cancer. Assay used: immunoSEQ multiplex PCR; TCRdb lists only in-frame clones, some missing. The sample comprises approximately 86,000 clones, around 81% of which are singletons, and about 6.2% rests with the top ten. Time point reported: pretreatment peripheral blood. Source: PBMCs, taken around atezolizumab (anti-PD-L1) treatment. The receptors were gathered from a man between 40 and 49 years old with urothelial cancer.

A single count supports this clone. The V gene is TRBV10-1, the J gene TRBJ2-6; TRBD2 might be the D (6 bases). Germline assignment: CDR1 WNHNN and CDR2 SYGVQD (reference sequence). Between the trimmed V and J ends, which lost 6 bases and 0 bases, there was a span of 12 bases. This CDR3 is 16 amino acids long. CDR3 DNA sequence: TGCGCCAGCAGACAGACGGGAGTCTCTGGGGCCAACGTCCTGACTTTC. This gives the protein CASRQTGVSGANVLTF.

The genes are TRBV5-4 and TRBJ2-1; perhaps TRBD2 as D (6 bases). The CDR3 length is 16 residues. Trimming cost V 0 bases and J 1 base, with 11 bases left between them. Germline loops: CDR1 SGHNT, CDR2 YYREEE (reference sequence). CDR3 protein: CASSLERAGSYNEQFF. The DNA of the CDR3 is TGTGCCAGCAGCTTGGAAAGGGCGGGGTCCTACAATGAGCAGTTCTTC.

The chain employs TRBV7-2 and TRBJ2-7, with 10 positions matching TRBD2. The CDR3 consists of 14 residues. The J segment lost 5 bases and the V segment lost 5 bases, leaving 6 bases of the junction unmatched. Looked up from germline, CDR1 is SGHTA and CDR2 is FQGNSA. CDR3 nucleotides: TGTGCCAGCAGCACAAGCGGGAGGGCCCACGAGCAGTACTTC. Translation gives CASSTSGRAHEQYF.

This chain joins TRBV6-1 and TRBJ2-7, with D possibly matching TRBD2 (6 bases). This CDR3 is 14 amino acids long. The V gene lost 9 bases and the J gene lost 0 bases, with 15 bases spanning the gap. Germline values: CDR1 MNHNS, CDR2 SASEGT. The CDR3 reads CASSRDFSSYEQYF. DNA for the CDR3: TGTGCCAGTTCCCGGGACTTCAGCTCCTACGAGCAGTACTTC.

CDR3 amino acids: CASSFGEGTQYF. In nucleotides, the CDR3 is TGTGCCAGCAGCTTCGGGGAGGGGACCCAGTACTTC. The gene calls are TRBV11-2 and TRBJ2-5; 7 bases align to TRBD2. The J segment lost 7 bases and the V segment lost 3 bases, leaving 2 bases of the junction unmatched. The CDR3 consists of 12 residues. Looked up from germline, CDR1 is SGHAT and CDR2 is FQNNGV.

This chain links TRBV19 with TRBJ2-2; D remains ambiguous. The germline gives CDR1 LNHDA, CDR2 SQIVND (reference sequence). The CDR3 is made up of 14 amino acids. Trimming took 4 bases from V and 4 from J, leaving 10 bases between them. For the CDR3, the DNA is TGTGCCAGTAGTAGGGCAGCTTCCACCGGGGAGCTGTTTTTT. This encodes CASSRAASTGELFF.

The genes are TRBV28 and TRBJ1-2, with a weak D call TRBD1 (5 bases). V lost 7 bases and J lost 4, with 16 bases in between. Germline assignment: CDR1 MDHEN and CDR2 SYDVKM. The CDR3 extends over 14 amino acids. The CDR3 here is CASTSRGRVYGYTF. As DNA, the CDR3 is TGTGCCAGCACCTCCCGGGGGAGGGTCTATGGCTACACCTTC.

J is TRBJ1-1 and V is TRBV5-1; tentative D call: TRBD1 (6 bases). Between the trimmed V and J ends, which lost 4 bases and 0 bases, there was a span of 16 bases. From germline, CDR1 is SGHRS and CDR2 YFSETQ. The CDR3 extends over 16 amino acids. CDR3 protein: CASSPAEGQMNTEAFF. CDR3 in DNA: TGCGCCAGCAGCCCAGCTGAAGGACAGATGAACACTGAAGCTTTCTTT.

This clone was seen a handful of times. The genes are TRBV2 and TRBJ1-5; 7 nucleotides line up with TRBD1. Germline CDR1 SNHLY, CDR2 FYNNEI. V shed 8 bases and J 7 bases; nucleotides not matched to a gene: 17. CDR3 size: 16 residues. The CDR3 bases are TGTGCCAGCGCCACCTCAAAGACAGGGAGAAGGCAGCCCCAGCATTTT. As protein: CASATSKTGRRQPQHF.

This sequence joins TRBV2 and TRBJ2-1, with a weak D call TRBD1 (5 bases). V dropped 7 bases and J dropped 5 bases, with 9 bases sitting between them. This CDR3 is built from 12 residues. CDR1 SNHLY and CDR2 FYNNEI come from the germline V gene. Written as DNA, the CDR3 is TGTGCCAGCAAGGGGTCCCACAATGAGCAGTTCTTC. Encoded protein: CASKGSHNEQFF.

This chain connects TRBV11-2 to TRBJ2-3; TRBD2 agrees at 8 bases. The CDR3 covers 15 residues. The J segment lost 2 bases and the V segment lost 5 bases, leaving 6 bases of the junction unmatched. Germline V CDR1 and CDR2: SGHAT, FQNNGV. The CDR3 loop reads CASSQGLGHTDTQYF. Written as DNA, the CDR3 is TGTGCCAGCAGCCAGGGACTAGGACACACAGATACGCAGTATTTT.

The chain carries TRBV5-4 and TRBJ2-1, with 9 bases lining up with TRBD2. J lost 4 bases, V lost 8 bases, and 7 bases had no gene match. The CDR3 is 14 amino acids. Germline V gene data show CDR1 as SGHNT and CDR2 as YYREEE (reference sequence). DNA of the CDR3: TGTGCCAGTAAATTAGCGGGAGATTACAATGAGCAGTTCTTC. It yields the protein CASKLAGDYNEQFF.

The chain links TRBV9 to TRBJ2-7; D is ambiguous. V dropped 0 bases and J dropped 1 base, with 8 bases sitting between them. The CDR3 loop spans 14 amino acids. Per the germline V gene, CDR1 is SGDLS and CDR2 is YYNGEE. CDR3 protein: CASSVDQASYEQYF. The CDR3 DNA reads as TGTGCCAGCAGCGTAGACCAGGCTTCCTACGAGCAGTACTTC.

This chain connects TRBV5-1 to TRBJ1-3, with D unclear. The germline V gene has CDR1 SGHRS and CDR2 YFSETQ. The CDR3 has 14 residues. V lost 3 bases, J lost 4 bases, and 11 bases lay in between. The CDR3 region has the DNA TGCGCCAGCAGCTCCCACGAGGGCGGAAACACCATATATTTT. Protein product: CASSSHEGGNTIYF.

The chain carries TRBV30 and TRBJ1-2; D not certain. The CDR3 covers 12 residues. The V gene lost 2 bases and the J gene lost 7 bases, with 11 bases spanning the gap. Germline V gene lookup returns CDR1 GTSNPN and CDR2 SVGIG (reference sequence). The CDR3 reads CAWSKEGPGYTF. Here the CDR3 DNA reads TGTGCCTGGAGTAAGGAGGGCCCTGGCTACACCTTC.

The chain employs TRBV6-1 and TRBJ1-2; D not resolved. The germline V gene has CDR1 MNHNS and CDR2 SASEGT. CDR3 length: 13 residues. V was pared by 6 bases and J by 8 bases, with 16 bases between. This chain's CDR3 is CASSRPGGLGYTF. The CDR3, as DNA: TGTGCCAGCAGCCGCCCAGGAGGATTAGGCTACACCTTC.

The gene calls are TRBV2 and TRBJ1-5, with D perhaps TRBD1 (5 bases). The CDR3 has 17 residues. Looked up from germline, CDR1 is SNHLY and CDR2 is FYNNEI. V was pared by 5 bases and J by 7 bases, with 24 bases between. The CDR3 spells CASSNPERGLVKQPQHF. The CDR3 nucleotides read TGTGCCAGCAGTAATCCCGAGCGGGGCTTGGTCAAACAGCCCCAGCATTTT.

This clone came up a few times. The gene calls are TRBV19 and TRBJ1-1; TRBD1 agrees at 9 bases. CDR1 LNHDA and CDR2 SQIVND come from the germline V gene (reference sequence). The CDR3 loop spans 14 amino acids. J gave up 4 bases and V 5 bases, and 5 bases lay outside the gene matches. The CDR3 DNA reads as TGTGCCAGTAGTCACAGGGGGCAAGGCACTGAAGCTTTCTTT. Amino acids: CASSHRGQGTEAFF.

The V gene is TRBV19, the J gene TRBJ2-5; 7 nucleotides agree with TRBD2. V lost 11 bases to trimming and J lost 2 bases; unmatched junction nucleotides: 11. The CDR3 runs 14 residues. The germline gives CDR1 LNHDA, CDR2 SQIVND (reference sequence). CDR3 residues: CACRGVGSQETQYF. CDR3 bases: TGTGCCTGCCGGGGGGTCGGGAGTCAAGAGACCCAGTACTTC. Full variable domain (missing parts from reference TRBV19 and TRBJ2-5): DGGITQSPKYLFRKEGQNVTLSCEQNLNHDAMYWYRQDPGQGLRLIYYSQIVNDFQKGDIAEGYSVSREKKESFPLTVTSAQKNPTAFYLCACRGVGSQETQYFGPGTRLLVL.

This clone appeared a single time. V and J are TRBV7-9 and TRBJ1-1; D unresolved. Germline CDR1 is SEHNR and CDR2 is FQNEAQ (reference sequence). This CDR3 comprises 15 residues. V dropped 4 bases and J dropped 1 base, with 13 bases sitting between them. The CDR3 DNA follows: TGTGCCAGCAGCTCCAATCAACAGCCGAACACTGAAGCTTTCTTT. This encodes CASSSNQQPNTEAFF. Together with reference TRBV7-9 and TRBJ1-1, the CDR3 gives the full variable domain: DTGVSQNPRHKITKRGQNVTFRCDPISEHNRLYWYRQTLGQGPEFLTYFQNEAQLEKSRLLSDRFSAERPKGSFSTLEIQRTEQGDSAMYLCASSSNQQPNTEAFFGQGTRLTVV.